Reported below is one T cell receptor (beta chain). This receptor's antigen is unknown. Per-nucleotide qualities are absent, and no much larger clonotype sits a single base away. V was cut back by 3 bases and J by 6 bases, leaving a gap of 14 bases between them. Measured from the cysteine to the phenylalanine, the CDR3 is 14 residues long. The read is trimmed to its CDR3 DNA, 42 bases read in frame from base 1. CDR1 MNHNY and CDR2 SVGAGI are derived from the germline V gene (reference sequence). The entry originates in a study of blood T cell repertoires in COVID-19 (dated by TCRdb to 2019 to 2021). Broadly, across the study: Samples covering the acute and convalescent phases of COVID-19 were provided by collaborators in the United States, Italy and Spain. The material from the prospective study consisted of cDNA or gDNA derived from T cells, B-cell-depleted T cells, or PBMCs. Subjects who had been exposed to COVID-19, were actively infected with it, or had recovered from it provided the deeply sampled blood TCRbeta repertoires that made up the dataset. The repertoires were released in a freely available public database intended as a resource for research on the immune response to SARS-CoV-2. Samples came from the ongoing ImmuneRACE study (first 160 participants) plus 1,254 subjects from 6 global collaborators. Nearly every sample came with metadata listing a de-identified subject ID, COVID-19 status, age in years and sex. HLA class I and class II types, where available, came from metadata supplied by the sample provider rather than from assay-based typing.

The collaborating institutions used their own protocols to collect whole blood in K2EDTA tubes. For TCRbeta analysis, collaborators shipped samples in one of three forms: frozen whole blood, isolated PBMCs, or DNA extracted from either of those sample types. The study at large found these results: The amount of clinical and demographic metadata varied by source and participant and was provided uncurated.

TCRbeta CDR3 regions were amplified from genomic DNA by means of the immunoSEQ Assay, a bias-controlled multiplex PCR. The study's own analysis went as follows. The number of nucleated cells in each sample was estimated by amplification of reference gene primers within the assay. Sequence reads were collapsed and filtered to measure the absolute abundance of every unique TCRbeta CDR3 rearrangement. For each sample, productive Simpson clonality was calculated as the square root of Simpson's diversity index across productive rearrangements. Imported from immuneACCESS, the table was reduced by TCRdb to in-frame sequences with V and J called. These copies leave out some clones; in studies compared against another copy, an unresolved V gene accounts for under half, and the cause of the remainder is not known. The V and J calls and clone size come from that table; D and trimming were worked out from the DNA. The sample table contains just under 90,000 clones; only one count was recorded for 90% to 95% of them. The top ten clones comprise approximately 1.6% of the sample.

The sequenced sample consisted of peripheral blood. This sequence uses TRBV6-6 and TRBJ2-5; a weak D assignment points to TRBD1 (6 bases agree). The TCR comes from a man aged 55 to 70 with acute or convalescent COVID-19. The CDR3 protein: CASSYPGVRQTQYF. The nucleotide sequence reads as follows: TGTGCCAGCAGTTATCCAGGGGTTCGGCAGACCCAGTACTTC.